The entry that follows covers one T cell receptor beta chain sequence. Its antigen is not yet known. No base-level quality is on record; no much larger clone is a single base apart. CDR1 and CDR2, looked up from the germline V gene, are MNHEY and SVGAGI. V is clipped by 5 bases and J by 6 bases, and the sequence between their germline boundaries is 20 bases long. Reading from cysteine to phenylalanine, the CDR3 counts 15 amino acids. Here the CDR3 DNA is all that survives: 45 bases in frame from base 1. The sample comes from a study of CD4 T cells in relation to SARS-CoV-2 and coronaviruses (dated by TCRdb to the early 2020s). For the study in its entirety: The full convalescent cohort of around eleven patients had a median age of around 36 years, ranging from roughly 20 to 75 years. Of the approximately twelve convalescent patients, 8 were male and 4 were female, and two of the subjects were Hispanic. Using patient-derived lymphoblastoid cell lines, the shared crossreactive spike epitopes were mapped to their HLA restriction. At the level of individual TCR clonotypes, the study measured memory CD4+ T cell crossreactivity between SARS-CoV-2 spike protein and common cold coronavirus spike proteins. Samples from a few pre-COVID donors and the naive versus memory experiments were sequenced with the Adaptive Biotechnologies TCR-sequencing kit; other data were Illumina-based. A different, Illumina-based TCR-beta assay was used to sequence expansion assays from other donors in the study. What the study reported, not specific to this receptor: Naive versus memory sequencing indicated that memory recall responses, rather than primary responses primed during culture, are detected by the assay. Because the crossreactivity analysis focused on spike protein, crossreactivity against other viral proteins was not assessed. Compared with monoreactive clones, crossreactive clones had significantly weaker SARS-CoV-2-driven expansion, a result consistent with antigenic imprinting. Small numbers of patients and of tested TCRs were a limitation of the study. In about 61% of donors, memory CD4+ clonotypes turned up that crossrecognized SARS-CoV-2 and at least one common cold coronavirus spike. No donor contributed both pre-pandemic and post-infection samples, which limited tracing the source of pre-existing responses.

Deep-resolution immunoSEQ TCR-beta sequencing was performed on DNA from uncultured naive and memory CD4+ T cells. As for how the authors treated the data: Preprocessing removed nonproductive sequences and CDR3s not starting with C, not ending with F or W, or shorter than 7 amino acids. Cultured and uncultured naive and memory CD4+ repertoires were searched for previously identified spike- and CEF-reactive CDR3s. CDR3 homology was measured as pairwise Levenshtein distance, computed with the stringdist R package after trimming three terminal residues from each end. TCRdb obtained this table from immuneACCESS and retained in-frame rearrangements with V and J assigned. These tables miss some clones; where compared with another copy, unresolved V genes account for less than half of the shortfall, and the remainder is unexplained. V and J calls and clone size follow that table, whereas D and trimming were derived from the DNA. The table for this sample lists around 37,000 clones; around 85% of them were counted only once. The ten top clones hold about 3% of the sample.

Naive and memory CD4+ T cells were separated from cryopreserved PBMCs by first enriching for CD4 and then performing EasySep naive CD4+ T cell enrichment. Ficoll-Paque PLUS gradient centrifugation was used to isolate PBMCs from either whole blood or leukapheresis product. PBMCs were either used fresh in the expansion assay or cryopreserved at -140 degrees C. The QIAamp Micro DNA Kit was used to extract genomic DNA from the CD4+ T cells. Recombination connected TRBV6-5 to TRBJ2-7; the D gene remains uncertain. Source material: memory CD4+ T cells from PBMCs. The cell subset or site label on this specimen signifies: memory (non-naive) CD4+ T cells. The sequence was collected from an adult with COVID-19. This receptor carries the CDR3 CASSQRTTVRFEQYF. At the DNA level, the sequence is TGTGCCAGCAGTCAAAGGACCACAGTCCGATTCGAGCAGTACTTC.